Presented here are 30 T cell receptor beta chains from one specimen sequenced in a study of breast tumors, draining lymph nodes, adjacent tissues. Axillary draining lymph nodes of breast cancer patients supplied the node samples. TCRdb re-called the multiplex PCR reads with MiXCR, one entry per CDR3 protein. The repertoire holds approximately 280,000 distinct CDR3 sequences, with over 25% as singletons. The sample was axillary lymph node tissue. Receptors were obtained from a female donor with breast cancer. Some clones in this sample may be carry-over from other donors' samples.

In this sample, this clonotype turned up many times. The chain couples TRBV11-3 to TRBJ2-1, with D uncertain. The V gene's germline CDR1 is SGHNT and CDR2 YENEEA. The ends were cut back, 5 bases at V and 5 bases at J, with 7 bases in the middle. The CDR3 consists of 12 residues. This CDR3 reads CASSPSDNEQFF. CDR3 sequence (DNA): TGTGCCAGCAGCCCCTCGGACAATGAGCAGTTCTTC.

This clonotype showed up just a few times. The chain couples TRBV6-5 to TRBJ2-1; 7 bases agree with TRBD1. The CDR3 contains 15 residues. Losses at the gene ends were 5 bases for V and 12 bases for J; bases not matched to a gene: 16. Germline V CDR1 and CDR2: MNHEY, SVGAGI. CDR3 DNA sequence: TGTGCCAGCAGTAGCCGCTCTCAGGGGGATATAGGGCAGTTCTTC. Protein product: CASSSRSQGDIGQFF.

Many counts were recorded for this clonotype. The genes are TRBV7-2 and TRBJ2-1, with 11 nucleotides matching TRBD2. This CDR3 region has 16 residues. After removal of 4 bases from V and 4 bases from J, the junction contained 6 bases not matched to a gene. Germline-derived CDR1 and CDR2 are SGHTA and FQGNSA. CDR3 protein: CASSSRLAGRYNEQFF. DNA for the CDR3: TGTGCCAGCAGCTCCAGACTAGCGGGACGTTACAATGAGCAGTTCTTC.

CDR3 in DNA: TGCAGCGTCGGGAGCTCCTATAATTCACCCCTCCACTTT. This sequence encodes CSVGSSYNSPLHF. The chain uses TRBV29-1 and TRBJ1-6, with no clear D. Per germline, CDR1 SQVTM and CDR2 ANQGSEA. CDR3 size: 13 residues. V lost 6 bases to trimming and J lost 0 bases, with 6 bases between them.

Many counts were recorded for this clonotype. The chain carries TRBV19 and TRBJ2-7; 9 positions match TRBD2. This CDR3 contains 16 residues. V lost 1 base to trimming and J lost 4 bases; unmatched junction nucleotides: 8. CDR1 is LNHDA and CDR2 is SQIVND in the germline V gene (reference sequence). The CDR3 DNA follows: TGTGCCAGTAGTATAGGCCGCGGGAGGGGTAAATACGAGCAGTACTTC. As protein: CASSIGRGRGKYEQYF.

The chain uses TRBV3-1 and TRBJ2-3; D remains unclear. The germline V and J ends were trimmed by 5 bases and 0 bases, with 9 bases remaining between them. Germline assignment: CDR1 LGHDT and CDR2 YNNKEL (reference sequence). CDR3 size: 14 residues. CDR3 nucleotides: TGTGCCAGCAGCGAAACAATCAGCACAGATACGCAGTATTTT. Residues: CASSETISTDTQYF.

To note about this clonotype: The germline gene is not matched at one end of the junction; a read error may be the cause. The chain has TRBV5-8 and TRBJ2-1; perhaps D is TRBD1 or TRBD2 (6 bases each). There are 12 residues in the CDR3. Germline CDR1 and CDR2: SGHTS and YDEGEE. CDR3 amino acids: CTSTRGDDEQFF. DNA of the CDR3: TGTACCAGCACAAGGGGGGACGATGAGCAGTTCTTC.

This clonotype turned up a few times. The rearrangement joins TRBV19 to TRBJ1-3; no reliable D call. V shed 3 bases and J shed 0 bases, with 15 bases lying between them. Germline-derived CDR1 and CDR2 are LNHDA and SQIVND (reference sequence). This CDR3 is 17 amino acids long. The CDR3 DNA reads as TGTGCCAGTAGTATTCATCGGACGGCAGGCTCTGGAAACACCATATATTTT. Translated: CASSIHRTAGSGNTIYF.

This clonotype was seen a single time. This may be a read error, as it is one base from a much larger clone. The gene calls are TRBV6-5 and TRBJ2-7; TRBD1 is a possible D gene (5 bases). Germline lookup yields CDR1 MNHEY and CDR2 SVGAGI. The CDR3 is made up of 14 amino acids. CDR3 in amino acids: CASSDSYRSDEQYF. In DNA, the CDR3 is TGTGCCAGCAGTGACTCGTACAGGTCCGACGAGCAGTACTTC.

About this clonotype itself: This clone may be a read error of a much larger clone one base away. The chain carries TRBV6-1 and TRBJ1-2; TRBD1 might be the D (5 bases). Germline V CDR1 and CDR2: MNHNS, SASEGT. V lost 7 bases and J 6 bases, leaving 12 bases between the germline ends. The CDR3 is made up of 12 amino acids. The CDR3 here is CASMQGHHGYTF. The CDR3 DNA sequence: TGTGCCAGCATGCAAGGACATCATGGCTACACCTTC.

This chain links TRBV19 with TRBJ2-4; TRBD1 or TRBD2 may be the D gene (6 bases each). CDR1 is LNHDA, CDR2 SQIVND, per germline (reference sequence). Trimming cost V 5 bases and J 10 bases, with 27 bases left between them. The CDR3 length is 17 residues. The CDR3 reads CASSGGRASRGVGIQYF. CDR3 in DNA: TGTGCCAGTAGTGGGGGGCGAGCTAGTCGTGGGGTGGGGATTCAGTACTTC.

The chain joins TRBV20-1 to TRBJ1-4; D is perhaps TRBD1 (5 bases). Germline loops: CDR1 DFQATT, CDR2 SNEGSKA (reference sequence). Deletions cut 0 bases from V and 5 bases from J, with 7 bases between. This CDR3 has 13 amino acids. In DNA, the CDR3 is TGCAGTGCTAGAGATGGGGACAATGAAAAACTGTTTTTT. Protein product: CSARDGDNEKLFF.

CDR3 amino acids: CSVIAGKHDYGYTF. CDR3 nucleotides: TGCAGCGTTATAGCGGGAAAACATGACTATGGCTACACCTTC. This rearrangement joins TRBV29-1 to TRBJ1-2; no reliable D call. The CDR3 totals 14 residues. V lost 5 bases and J 3 bases, leaving 16 bases between the germline ends. The V gene's germline CDR1 is SQVTM and CDR2 ANQGSEA.

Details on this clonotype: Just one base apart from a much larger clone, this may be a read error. The CDR3 DNA reads TGTGCCAGCAGCTTAAACAGAGAAGAGGCCCAGTACTTC. Its protein is CASSLNREEAQYF. The V gene is TRBV7-2, the J gene TRBJ2-5; D is ambiguous. Germline CDR1 reads SGHTA; CDR2 reads FQGNSA. The CDR3 has 13 residues.

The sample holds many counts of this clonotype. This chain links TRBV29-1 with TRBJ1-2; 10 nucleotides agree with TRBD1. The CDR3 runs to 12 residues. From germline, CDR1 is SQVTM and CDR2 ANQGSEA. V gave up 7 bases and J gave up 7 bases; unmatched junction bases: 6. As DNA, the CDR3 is TGCAGCGAAACCCGGACAGGGGGTGGCTACACCTTC. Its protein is CSETRTGGGYTF.

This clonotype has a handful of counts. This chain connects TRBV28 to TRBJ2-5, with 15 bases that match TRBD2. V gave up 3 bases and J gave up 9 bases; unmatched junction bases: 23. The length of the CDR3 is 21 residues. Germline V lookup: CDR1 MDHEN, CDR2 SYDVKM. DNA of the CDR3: TGTGCCAGCAGTTTCGATTTGGGACTAGCGGGAGGCTCCGGAACTAGGGGGGCCCAGTACTTC. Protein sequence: CASSFDLGLAGGSGTRGAQYF. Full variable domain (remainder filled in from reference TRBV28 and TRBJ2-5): DVKVTQSSRYLVKRTGEKVFLECVQDMDHENMFWYRQDPGLGLRLIYFSYDVKMKEKGDIPEGYSVSREKKERFSLILESASTNQTSMYLCASSFDLGLAGGSGTRGAQYFGPGTRLLVL.

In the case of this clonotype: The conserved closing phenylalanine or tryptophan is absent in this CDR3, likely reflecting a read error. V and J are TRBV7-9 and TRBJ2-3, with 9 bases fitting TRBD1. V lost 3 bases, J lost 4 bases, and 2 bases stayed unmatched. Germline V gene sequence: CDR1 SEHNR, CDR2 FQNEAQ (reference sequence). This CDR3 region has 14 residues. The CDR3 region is CASSFRQGADTQYL. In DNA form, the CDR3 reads TGTGCCAGCAGCTTTCGACAGGGGGCAGATACGCAGTATCTT.

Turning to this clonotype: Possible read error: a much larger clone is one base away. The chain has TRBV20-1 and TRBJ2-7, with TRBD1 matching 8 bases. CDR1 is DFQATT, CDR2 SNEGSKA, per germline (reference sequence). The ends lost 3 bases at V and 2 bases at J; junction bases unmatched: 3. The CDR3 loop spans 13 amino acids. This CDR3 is CSARGQAAYEQYF. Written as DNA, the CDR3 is TGCAGTGCTAGGGGACAGGCCGCCTACGAGCAGTACTTC.

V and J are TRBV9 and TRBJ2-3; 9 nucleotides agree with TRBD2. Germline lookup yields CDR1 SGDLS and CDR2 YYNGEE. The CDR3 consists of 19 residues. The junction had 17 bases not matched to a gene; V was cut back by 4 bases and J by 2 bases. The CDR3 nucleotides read TGTGCCAGCAGCCCAACAGGGCGGGTCGCGGGAGGGAACACAGATACGCAGTATTTT. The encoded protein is CASSPTGRVAGGNTDTQYF.

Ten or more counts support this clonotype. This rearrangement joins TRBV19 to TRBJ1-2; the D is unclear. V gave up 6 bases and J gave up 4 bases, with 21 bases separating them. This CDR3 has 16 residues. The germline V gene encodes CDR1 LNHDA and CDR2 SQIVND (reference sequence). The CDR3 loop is CASSSNWAGSFYGYTF. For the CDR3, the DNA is TGTGCCAGTAGCTCTAACTGGGCGGGCAGCTTCTATGGCTACACCTTC.

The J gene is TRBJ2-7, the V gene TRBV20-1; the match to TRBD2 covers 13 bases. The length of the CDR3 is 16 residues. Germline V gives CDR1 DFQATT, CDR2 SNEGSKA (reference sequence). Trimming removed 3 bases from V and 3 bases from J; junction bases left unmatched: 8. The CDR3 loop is CSASLRLAGGVYEQYF. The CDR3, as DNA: TGCAGTGCTAGCCTCCGACTAGCGGGAGGAGTCTACGAGCAGTACTTC.

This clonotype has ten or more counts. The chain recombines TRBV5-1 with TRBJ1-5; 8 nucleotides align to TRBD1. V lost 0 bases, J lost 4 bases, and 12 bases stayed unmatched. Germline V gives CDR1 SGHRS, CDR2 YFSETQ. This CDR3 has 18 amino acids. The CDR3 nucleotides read TGCGCCAGCAGCTTGGGGGGAGGACAGGGAATGCGGAATCAGCCCCAGCATTTT. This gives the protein CASSLGGGQGMRNQPQHF. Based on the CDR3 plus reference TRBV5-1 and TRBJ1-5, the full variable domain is KAGVTQTPRYLIKTRGQQVTLSCSPISGHRSVSWYQQTPGQGLQFLFEYFSETQRNKGNFPGRFSGRQFSNSRSEMNVSTLELGDSALYLCASSLGGGQGMRNQPQHFGDGTRLSIL.

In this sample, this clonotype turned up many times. The CDR3 reads CASRTSGITYEQYF. CDR3 nucleotides: TGTGCCAGCAGGACTAGCGGGATTACCTACGAGCAGTACTTC. The chain joins TRBV6-2 or TRBV6-3 to TRBJ2-7; 11 nucleotides align to TRBD2. V gave up 6 bases and J gave up 2 bases; unmatched junction bases: 3. The CDR3 loop spans 14 amino acids. Germline V gene sequence: CDR1 MNHEY, CDR2 SVGEGT.

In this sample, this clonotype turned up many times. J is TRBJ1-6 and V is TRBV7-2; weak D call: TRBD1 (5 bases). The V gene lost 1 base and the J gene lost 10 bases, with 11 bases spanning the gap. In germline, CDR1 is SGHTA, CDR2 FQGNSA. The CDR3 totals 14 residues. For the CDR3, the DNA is TGTGCCAGCAGCTTAGAGCCAGGGCGGTCACCCCTCCACTTT. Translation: CASSLEPGRSPLHF.

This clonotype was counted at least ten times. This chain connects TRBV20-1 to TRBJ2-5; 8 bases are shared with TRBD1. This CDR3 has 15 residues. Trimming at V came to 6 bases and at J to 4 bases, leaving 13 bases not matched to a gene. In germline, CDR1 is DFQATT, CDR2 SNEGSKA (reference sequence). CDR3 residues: CSAHVSGQGGETQYF. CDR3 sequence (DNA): TGCAGTGCCCACGTGTCCGGACAGGGAGGAGAGACCCAGTACTTC.

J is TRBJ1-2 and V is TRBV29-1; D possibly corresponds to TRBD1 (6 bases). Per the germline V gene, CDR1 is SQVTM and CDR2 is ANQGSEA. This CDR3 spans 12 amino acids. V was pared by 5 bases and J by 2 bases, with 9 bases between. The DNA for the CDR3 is TGCAGCGTTCGGACAGCGAACTATGGCTACACCTTC. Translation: CSVRTANYGYTF.

The DNA for the CDR3 is TGTGCCAGCAGCTTGGACATGACCTCCTACGAGCAGTACTTC. Amino acids: CASSLDMTSYEQYF. The chain combines TRBV5-4 with TRBJ2-7; unclear D gene. Germline V lookup: CDR1 SGHNT, CDR2 YYREEE (reference sequence). Trimming pared 0 bases from V and 0 bases from J, leaving 7 bases between. The length of the CDR3 is 14 residues.

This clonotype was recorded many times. CDR3 protein: CASSPGGVQETQYF. The CDR3 region has the DNA TGTGCCAGCAGCCCCGGGGGCGTCCAAGAGACCCAGTACTTC. The V gene is TRBV11-3, the J gene TRBJ2-5; D is tentatively TRBD1 or TRBD2 (6 bases each). The V end was cut by 5 bases, the J end by 1 base, with 11 bases between. The CDR3 has 14 amino acids. Germline CDR1 is SGHNT and CDR2 is YENEEA.

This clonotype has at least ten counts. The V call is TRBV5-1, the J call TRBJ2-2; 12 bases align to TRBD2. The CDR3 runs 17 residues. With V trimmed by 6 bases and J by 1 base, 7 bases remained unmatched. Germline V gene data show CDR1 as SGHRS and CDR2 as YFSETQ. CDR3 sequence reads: CASTRTSGAENTGELFF. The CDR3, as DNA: TGCGCCAGCACACGGACTAGCGGGGCAGAGAACACCGGGGAGCTGTTTTTT.

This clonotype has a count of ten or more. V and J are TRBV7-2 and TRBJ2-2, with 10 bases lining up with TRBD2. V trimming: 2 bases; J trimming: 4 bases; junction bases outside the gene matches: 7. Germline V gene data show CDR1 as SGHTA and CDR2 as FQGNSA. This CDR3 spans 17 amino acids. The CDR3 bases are TGTGCCAGCAGCTTATCTGCCCTAGCGGGAGCCACCGGGGAGCTGTTTTTT. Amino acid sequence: CASSLSALAGATGELFF. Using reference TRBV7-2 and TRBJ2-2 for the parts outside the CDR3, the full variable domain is GAGVSQSPSNKVTEKGKDVELRCDPISGHTALYWYRQSLGQGLEFLIYFQGNSAPDKSGLPSDRFSAERTGGSVSTLTIQRTQQEDSAVYLCASSLSALAGATGELFFGEGSRLTVL.